These 7 T cell receptor beta chains were all obtained from the same sample, sequenced in a study of T cell changes during pregnancy in multiple sclerosis. The method was immunoSEQ multiplex PCR; TCRdb's version includes in-frame clones alone and lacks a portion of them. The sample has roughly 70,000 clones, about 92% seen once; the top ten hold 2% to 2.5%. The sample consisted of peripheral blood, taken before pregnancy. The receptors come from a female donor with multiple sclerosis, enrolled in a pregnancy study.

The chain employs TRBV6-4 and TRBJ2-2; possible D gene TRBD2, 6 bases. The V and J ends lost 9 bases and 2 bases respectively, with 13 bases between them. CDR1 is MRHNA, CDR2 SNTAGT, per germline. This CDR3 spans 14 amino acids. Written as DNA, the CDR3 is TGTGCCAGTTCCGGGACTCTAAACACCGGGGAGCTGTTTTTT. It codes for CASSGTLNTGELFF.

V is TRBV6-4 and J is TRBJ1-5, with D possibly being TRBD1 (5 bases). Trimming pared 7 bases from V and 4 bases from J, leaving 14 bases between. Germline CDR1 is MRHNA and CDR2 is SNTAGT. The CDR3 is 14 amino acids. The DNA of the CDR3 is TGTGCCAGCACTAGAAGACAGTATAATCAGCCCCAGCATTTT. As protein: CASTRRQYNQPQHF.

The rearrangement joins TRBV5-4 to TRBJ2-7, with TRBD2 matching over 11 bases. CDR3 length: 18 residues. Germline-derived CDR1 and CDR2 are SGHNT and YYREEE (reference sequence). The J segment lost 5 bases and the V segment lost 0 bases, leaving 13 bases of the junction unmatched. CDR3: CASSLGLAGPGGGDEQYF. The CDR3 region has the DNA TGTGCCAGCAGCTTGGGACTAGCGGGACCGGGGGGTGGAGACGAGCAGTACTTC.

J is TRBJ1-5 and V is TRBV18, with 10 nucleotides matching TRBD1. Germline V CDR1 and CDR2: KGHSH, LQKENI. The CDR3 is 17 amino acids. Trimming cost V 1 base and J 5 bases; bases outside gene matches: 8. The CDR3 is CASSPRRTGGNDQPQHF. The CDR3, as DNA: TGTGCCAGCTCACCACGAAGGACAGGGGGAAATGATCAGCCCCAGCATTTT.

This sequence joins TRBV4-2 and TRBJ2-7; D is undetermined. Germline assignment: CDR1 LGHNA and CDR2 YNFKEQ. Trimming removed 0 bases at V and 7 bases at J, with 10 bases between. The CDR3 length is 13 residues. CDR3 sequence (DNA): TGTGCCAGCAGCCAAGATCACAGTTCGGAGCAGTACTTC. The encoded protein is CASSQDHSSEQYF.

The chain combines TRBV7-2 with TRBJ2-7; 8 bases align to TRBD2. Trimming at V came to 6 bases and at J to 7 bases, leaving 11 bases not matched to a gene. Germline V lookup: CDR1 SGHTA, CDR2 FQGNSA. This CDR3 contains 14 residues. The CDR3 DNA is TGTGCCAGCAGAATTAGCGGGACCCTAGGGGAGCAGTACTTC. Encoded protein: CASRISGTLGEQYF.

The V and J genes are TRBV28 and TRBJ2-1; 9 positions match TRBD1. Per the germline V gene, CDR1 is MDHEN and CDR2 is SYDVKM. Germline trimming cut 10 bases from V and 9 bases from J; bases unmatched to any gene: 7. The CDR3 loop spans 12 amino acids. CDR3 nucleotide sequence: TGTGCCATAGGGACAGGGTCCTCTGAGCAGTTCTTC. It encodes CAIGTGSSEQFF.